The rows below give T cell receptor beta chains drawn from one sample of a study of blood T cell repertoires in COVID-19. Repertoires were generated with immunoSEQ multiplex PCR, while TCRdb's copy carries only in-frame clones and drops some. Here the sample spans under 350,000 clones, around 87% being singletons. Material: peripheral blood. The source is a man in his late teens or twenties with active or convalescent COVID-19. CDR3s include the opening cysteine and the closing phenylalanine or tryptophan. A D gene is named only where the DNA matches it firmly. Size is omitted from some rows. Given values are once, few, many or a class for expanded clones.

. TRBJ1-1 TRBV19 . CASSIQPEGTEAFF TGTGCCAGTAGTATCCAACCTGAGGGCACTGAAGCTTTCTTT
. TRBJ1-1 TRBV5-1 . CASSLVSRGVAEAFF TGCGCCAGCAGCTTGGTCTCCAGGGGAGTAGCTGAAGCTTTCTTT
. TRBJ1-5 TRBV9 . CASSVGLPGDQPQHF TGTGCCAGCAGCGTAGGTCTCCCAGGGGATCAGCCCCAGCATTTT
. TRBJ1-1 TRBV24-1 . CATSDPQGPDTEAFF TGTGCCACCAGTGACCCCCAGGGTCCAGACACTGAAGCTTTCTTT
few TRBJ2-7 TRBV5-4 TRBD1 CASSHSTGAGEQYF TGTGCCAGCAGCCACTCGACAGGGGCGGGGGAGCAGTACTTC
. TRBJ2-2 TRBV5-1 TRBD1 CASYFTGTGGTGELFF TGCGCCAGCTACTTCACCGGGACAGGGGGGACCGGGGAGCTGTTTTTT
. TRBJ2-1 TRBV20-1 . CSFGSNNEQFF TGCAGTTTCGGGAGTAATAATGAGCAGTTCTTC
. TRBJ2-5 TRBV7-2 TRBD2 CASSFGGRAETQYF TGTGCCAGCAGCTTCGGGGGGAGGGCAGAGACCCAGTACTTC
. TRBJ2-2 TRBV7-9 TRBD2 CASSPSPTSGGPGTGELFF TGTGCCAGCAGCCCAAGTCCGACTAGCGGGGGGCCGGGCACCGGGGAGCTGTTTTTT
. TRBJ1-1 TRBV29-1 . CSVTVTNTEAFF TGCAGCGTGACAGTGACGAACACTGAAGCTTTCTTT